This T cell receptor beta chain was sequenced in a study of cytomegalovirus exposure and HLA in healthy donors. This CDR3 is 18 amino acids long. With 3 bases clipped from V and 7 bases from J, the junction kept 15 bases outside the gene matches. CDR1 is ENHRY, CDR2 SYGVKD, per germline. The PCR had 60 Vbeta and 13 Jbeta primers. Measured with immunoSEQ multiplex PCR; TCRdb has only the in-frame clones, and not every one. The sample consists of about 150,000 clones, roughly 80% of them appearing once. Overall study findings and caveats: TCR beta chain V- and J-gene trimming was linked, in a later analysis, to a missense variant in DCLRE1C. Across all donors, roughly uniform sequencing depth was an assumption of the presence/absence analyses.

In regard to this clone: Its specificity is not known.

Sequencing input: PBMCs. This sequence joins TRBV10-3 and TRBJ1-6; 7 positions agree with TRBD1. This TCR was sampled from a woman aged 25 to 39 in good health and CMV-seronegative. This CDR3 reads CAISERGGLQGQNSPLHF. The CDR3 DNA follows: TGTGCCATCAGTGAACGAGGGGGCTTACAGGGACAGAATTCACCCCTCCACTTT.